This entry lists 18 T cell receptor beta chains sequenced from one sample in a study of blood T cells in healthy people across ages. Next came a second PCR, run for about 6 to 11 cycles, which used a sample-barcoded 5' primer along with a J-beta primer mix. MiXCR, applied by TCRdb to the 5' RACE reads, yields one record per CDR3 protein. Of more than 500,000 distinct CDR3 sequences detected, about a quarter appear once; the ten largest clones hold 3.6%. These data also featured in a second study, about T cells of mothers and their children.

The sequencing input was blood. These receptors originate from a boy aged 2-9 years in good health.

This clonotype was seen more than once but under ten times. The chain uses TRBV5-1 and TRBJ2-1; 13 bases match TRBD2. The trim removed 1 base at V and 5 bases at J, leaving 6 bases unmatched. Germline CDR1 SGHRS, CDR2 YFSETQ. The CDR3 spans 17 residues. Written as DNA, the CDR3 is TGCGCCAGCAGCTTGTACGGCGGGACTAGCGGGGACAATGAGCAGTTCTTC. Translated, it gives CASSLYGGTSGDNEQFF.

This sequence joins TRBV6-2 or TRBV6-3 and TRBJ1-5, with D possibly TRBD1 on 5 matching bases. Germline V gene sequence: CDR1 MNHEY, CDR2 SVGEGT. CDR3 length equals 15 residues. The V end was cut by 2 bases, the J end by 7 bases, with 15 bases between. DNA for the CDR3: TGTGCCAGCAGTTACAAAGAGGGACCCCGGCAGCCCCAGCATTTT. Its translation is CASSYKEGPRQPQHF.

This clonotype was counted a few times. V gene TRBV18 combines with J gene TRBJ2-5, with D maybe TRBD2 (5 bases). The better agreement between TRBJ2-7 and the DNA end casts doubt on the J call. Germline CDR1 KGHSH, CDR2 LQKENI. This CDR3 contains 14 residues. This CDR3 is CASSPARDWYEQYF. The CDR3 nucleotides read TGTGCCAGCTCACCAGCCCGGGATTGGTACGAGCAGTACTTC.

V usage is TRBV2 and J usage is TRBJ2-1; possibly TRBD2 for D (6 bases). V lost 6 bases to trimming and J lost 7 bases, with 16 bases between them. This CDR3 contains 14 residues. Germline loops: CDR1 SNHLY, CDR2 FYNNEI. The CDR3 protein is CASSLLAIQNEQFF. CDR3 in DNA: TGTGCCAGCAGCTTACTAGCAATACAAAATGAGCAGTTCTTC.

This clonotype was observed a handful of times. The CDR3 here is CASSDGQVKYNSPLHF. The CDR3 region has the DNA TGTGCCAGCAGTGACGGGCAGGTGAAGTATAATTCACCCCTCCACTTT. This chain connects TRBV2 to TRBJ1-6; D remains ambiguous. The germline V gene has CDR1 SNHLY and CDR2 FYNNEI. The CDR3 runs 16 residues. V shed 3 bases and J shed 4 bases, with 13 bases lying between them.

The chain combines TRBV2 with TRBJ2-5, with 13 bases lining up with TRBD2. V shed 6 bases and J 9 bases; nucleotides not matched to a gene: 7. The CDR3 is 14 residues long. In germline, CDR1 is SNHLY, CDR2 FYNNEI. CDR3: CASSPGTSGEAQYF. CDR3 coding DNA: TGTGCCAGCAGCCCCGGGACTAGCGGGGAGGCCCAGTACTTC.

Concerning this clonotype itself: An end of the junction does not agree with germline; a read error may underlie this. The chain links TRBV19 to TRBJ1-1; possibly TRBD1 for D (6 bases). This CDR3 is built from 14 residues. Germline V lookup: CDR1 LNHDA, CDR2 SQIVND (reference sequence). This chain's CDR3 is CVSRFLGGAAEAFF. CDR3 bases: TGTGTCAGTAGGTTTTTGGGGGGCGCGGCTGAAGCTTTCTTT.

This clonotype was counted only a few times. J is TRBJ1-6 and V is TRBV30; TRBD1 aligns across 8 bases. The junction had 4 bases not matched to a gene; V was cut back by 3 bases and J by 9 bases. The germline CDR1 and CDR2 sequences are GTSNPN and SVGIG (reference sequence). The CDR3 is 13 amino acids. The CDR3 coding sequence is TGTGCCTGGAGCGGACAGGGTAGTTCACCCCTCCACTTT. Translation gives CAWSGQGSSPLHF.

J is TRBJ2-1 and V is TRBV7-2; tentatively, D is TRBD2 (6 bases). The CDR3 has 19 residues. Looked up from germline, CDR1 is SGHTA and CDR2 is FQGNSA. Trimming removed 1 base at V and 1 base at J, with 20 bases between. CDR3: CASSLVGRVGGQSYNEQFF. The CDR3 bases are TGTGCCAGCAGCTTAGTCGGTCGGGTGGGAGGCCAATCCTACAATGAGCAGTTCTTC.

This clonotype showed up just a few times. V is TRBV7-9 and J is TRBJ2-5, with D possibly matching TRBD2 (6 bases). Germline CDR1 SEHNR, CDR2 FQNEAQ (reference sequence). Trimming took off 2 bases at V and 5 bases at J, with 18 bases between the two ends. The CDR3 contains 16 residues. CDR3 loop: CASSLTGAEGYETQYF. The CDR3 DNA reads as TGTGCCAGCAGCTTAACGGGAGCCGAGGGGTACGAGACCCAGTACTTC. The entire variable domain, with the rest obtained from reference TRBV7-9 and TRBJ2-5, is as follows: DTGVSQNPRHKITKRGQNVTFRCDPISEHNRLYWYRQTLGQGPEFLTYFQNEAQLEKSRLLSDRFSAERPKGSFSTLEIQRTEQGDSAMYLCASSLTGAEGYETQYFGPGTRLLVL.

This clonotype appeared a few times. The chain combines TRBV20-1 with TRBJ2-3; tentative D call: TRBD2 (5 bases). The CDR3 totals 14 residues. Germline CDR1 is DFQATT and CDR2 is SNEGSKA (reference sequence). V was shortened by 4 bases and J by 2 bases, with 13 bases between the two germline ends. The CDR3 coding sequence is TGCAGTGCTACCCTTGAGCGGCACACAGATACGCAGTATTTT. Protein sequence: CSATLERHTDTQYF.

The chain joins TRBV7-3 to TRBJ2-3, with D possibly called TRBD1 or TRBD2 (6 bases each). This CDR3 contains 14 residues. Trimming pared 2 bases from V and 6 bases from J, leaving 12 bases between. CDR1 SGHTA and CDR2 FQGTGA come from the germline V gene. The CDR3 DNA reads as TGTGCCAGCAGCTTATATATAGGGGGGGATACGCAGTATTTT. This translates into CASSLYIGGDTQYF.

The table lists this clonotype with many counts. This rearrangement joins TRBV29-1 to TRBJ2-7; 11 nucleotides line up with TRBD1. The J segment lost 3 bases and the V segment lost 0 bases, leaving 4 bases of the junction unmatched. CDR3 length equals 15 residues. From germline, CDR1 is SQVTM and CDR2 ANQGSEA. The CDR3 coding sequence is TGCAGCGTTGAAGAGGGGGACAGGGGGGTCTACGAGCAGTACTTC. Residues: CSVEEGDRGVYEQYF.

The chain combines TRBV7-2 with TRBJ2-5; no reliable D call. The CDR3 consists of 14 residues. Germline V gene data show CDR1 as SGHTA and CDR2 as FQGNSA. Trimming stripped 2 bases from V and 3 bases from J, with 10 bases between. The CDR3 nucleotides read TGTGCCAGCAGCTTAAGGCGAACCGAAGAGACCCAGTACTTC. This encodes CASSLRRTEETQYF.

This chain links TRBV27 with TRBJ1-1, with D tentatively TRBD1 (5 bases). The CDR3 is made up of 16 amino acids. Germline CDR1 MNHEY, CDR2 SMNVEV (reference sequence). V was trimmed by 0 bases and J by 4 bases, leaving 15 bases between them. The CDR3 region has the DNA TGTGCCAGCAGTTTATCCCCAACAGGAGTGGGCACTGAAGCTTTCTTT. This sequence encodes CASSLSPTGVGTEAFF.

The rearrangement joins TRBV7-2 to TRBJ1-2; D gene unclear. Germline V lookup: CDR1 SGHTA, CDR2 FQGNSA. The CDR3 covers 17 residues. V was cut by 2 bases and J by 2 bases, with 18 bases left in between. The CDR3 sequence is CASSLRAQDLINYGYTF. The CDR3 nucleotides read TGTGCCAGCAGCTTAAGGGCGCAGGATCTCATCAACTATGGCTACACCTTC.

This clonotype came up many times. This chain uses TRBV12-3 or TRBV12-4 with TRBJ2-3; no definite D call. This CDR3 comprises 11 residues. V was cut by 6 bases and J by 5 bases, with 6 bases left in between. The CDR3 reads CASSLGDTQYF. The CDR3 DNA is TGTGCCAGCAGCCTCGGAGATACGCAGTATTTT.

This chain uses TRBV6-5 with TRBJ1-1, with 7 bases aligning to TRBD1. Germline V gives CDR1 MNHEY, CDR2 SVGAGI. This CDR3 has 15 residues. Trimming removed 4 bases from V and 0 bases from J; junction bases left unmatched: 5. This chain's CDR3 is CASSWGTVMNTEAFF. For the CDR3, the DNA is TGTGCCAGCAGTTGGGGGACAGTAATGAACACTGAAGCTTTCTTT.